The clone carrying this T cell receptor beta chain was counted between two and nine times. TCRdb keeps only in-frame clones here, not all; method: immunoSEQ multiplex PCR. The sample lists nearly 55,000 clones, 81% occurring once. The data were taken from a study of PD-1 blockade in classical Hodgkin lymphoma. V trimming: 4 bases; J trimming: 0 bases; junction bases outside the gene matches: 5. Germline V gene lookup returns CDR1 KGHSH and CDR2 LQKENI. The CDR3 has 16 amino acids. There was relapse after autologous stem cell transplantation in every patient, and there was variation in brentuximab vedotin exposure.

This TCR derives from a human donor with classical Hodgkin lymphoma. The chain employs TRBV18 and TRBJ1-4, with 7 nucleotides matching TRBD1. The sample consisted of peripheral blood mononuclear cells (PBMCs), taken at baseline. CDR3 sequence (DNA): TGTGCCAGCTCACGCTTGGGACAGCCAACTAATGAAAAACTGTTTTTT. It yields the protein CASSRLGQPTNEKLFF.